Below, one TCR beta chain is given with its context. The antigen is undetermined. Adult donors, all healthy and HIV-negative, had no recent acute infections or vaccinations. This entry belongs to a study of shared clonotypes between healthy human individuals. The CDR3 is 16 residues long. The ends lost 4 bases at V and 5 bases at J; junction bases unmatched: 10. Germline V gives CDR1 LNHDA, CDR2 SQIVND (reference sequence). The assay used deep level. TCRdb's table, derived via immunoSEQ multiplex PCR, lists solely in-frame clones and lacks some. This sample has roughly 2 million clones; over 85% occur once, and the top ten carry 0.1% to 0.15%. Study findings and constraints: Generation probability values for non-shared clonotypes were lower than those for clonotypes shared by all four donors. Generally, naive subsets came out with larger estimated richness than memory subsets.

V gene TRBV19 combines with J gene TRBJ2-2, with 7 bases matching TRBD2. Sequences were obtained from naive CD4+ T cells sorted from blood. The subset: CD45RA+ positively selected. The origin of this receptor is a man younger than 30 in good health. CDR3 in DNA: TGTGCCAGTAGTACTGGGAGGAGTAGCGGGACCGGGGAGCTGTTTTTT. It yields the protein CASSTGRSSGTGELFF. Based on the CDR3 plus reference TRBV19 and TRBJ2-2, the full variable domain is DGGITQSPKYLFRKEGQNVTLSCEQNLNHDAMYWYRQDPGQGLRLIYYSQIVNDFQKGDIAEGYSVSREKKESFPLTVTSAQKNPTAFYLCASSTGRSSGTGELFFGEGSRLTVL.